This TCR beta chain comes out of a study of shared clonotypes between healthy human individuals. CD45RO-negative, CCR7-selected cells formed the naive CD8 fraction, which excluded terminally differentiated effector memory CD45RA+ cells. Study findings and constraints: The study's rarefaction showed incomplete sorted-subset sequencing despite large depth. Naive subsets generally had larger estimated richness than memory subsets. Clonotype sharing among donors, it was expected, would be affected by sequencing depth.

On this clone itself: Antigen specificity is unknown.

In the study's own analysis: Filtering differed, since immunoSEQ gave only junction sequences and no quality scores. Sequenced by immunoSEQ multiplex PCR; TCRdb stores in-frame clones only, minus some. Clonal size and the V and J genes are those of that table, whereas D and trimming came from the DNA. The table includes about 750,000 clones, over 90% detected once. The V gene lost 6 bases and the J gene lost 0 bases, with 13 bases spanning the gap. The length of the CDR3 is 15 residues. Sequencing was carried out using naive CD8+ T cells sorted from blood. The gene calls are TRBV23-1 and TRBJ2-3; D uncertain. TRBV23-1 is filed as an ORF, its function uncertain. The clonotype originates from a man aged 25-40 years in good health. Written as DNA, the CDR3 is TGCGCCAGCAGCATCAATGTGGGGAGCACAGATACGCAGTATTTT. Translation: CASSINVGSTDTQYF.